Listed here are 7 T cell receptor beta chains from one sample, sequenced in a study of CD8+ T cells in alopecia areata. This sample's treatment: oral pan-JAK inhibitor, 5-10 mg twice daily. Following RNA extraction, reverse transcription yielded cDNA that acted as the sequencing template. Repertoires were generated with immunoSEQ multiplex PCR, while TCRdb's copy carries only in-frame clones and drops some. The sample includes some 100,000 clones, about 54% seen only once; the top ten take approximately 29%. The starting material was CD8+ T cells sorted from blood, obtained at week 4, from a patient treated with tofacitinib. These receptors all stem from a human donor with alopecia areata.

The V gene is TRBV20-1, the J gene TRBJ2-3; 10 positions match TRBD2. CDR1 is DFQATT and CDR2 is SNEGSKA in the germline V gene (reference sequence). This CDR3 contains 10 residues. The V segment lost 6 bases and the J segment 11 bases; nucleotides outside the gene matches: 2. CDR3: CSALAGEQYF. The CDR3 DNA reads TGCAGTGCCCTAGCGGGAGAGCAGTATTTT.

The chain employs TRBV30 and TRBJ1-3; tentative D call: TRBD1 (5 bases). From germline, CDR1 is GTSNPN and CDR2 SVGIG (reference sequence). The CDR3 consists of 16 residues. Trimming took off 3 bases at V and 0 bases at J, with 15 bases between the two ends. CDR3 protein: CAWSPGGDGSGNTIYF. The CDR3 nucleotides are TGTGCCTGGAGCCCCGGGGGGGATGGCTCTGGAAACACCATATATTTT. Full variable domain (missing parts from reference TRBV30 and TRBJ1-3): SQTIHQWPATLVQPVGSPLSLECTVEGTSNPNLYWYRQAAGRGLQLLFYSVGIGQISSEVPQNLSASRPQDRQFILSSKKLLLSDSGFYLCAWSPGGDGSGNTIYFGEGSWLTVV.

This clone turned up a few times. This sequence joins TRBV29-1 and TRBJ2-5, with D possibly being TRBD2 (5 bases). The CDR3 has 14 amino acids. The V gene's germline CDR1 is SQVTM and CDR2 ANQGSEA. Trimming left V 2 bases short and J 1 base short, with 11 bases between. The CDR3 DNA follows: TGCAGCGTTGAAATATGGGAGCGCCAAGAGACCCAGTACTTC. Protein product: CSVEIWERQETQYF. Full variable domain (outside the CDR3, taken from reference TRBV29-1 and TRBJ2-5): SAVISQKPSRDICQRGTSLTIQCQVDSQVTMMFWYRQQPGQSLTLIATANQGSEATYESGFVIDKFPISRPNLTFSTLTVSNMSPEDSSIYLCSVEIWERQETQYFGPGTRLLVL.

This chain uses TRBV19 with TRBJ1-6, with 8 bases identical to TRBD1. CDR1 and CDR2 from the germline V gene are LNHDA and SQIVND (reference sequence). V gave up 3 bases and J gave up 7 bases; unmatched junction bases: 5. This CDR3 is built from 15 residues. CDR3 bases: TGTGCCAGTAGTATCACGGACAGGGAAAATTCACCCCTCCACTTT. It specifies CASSITDRENSPLHF.

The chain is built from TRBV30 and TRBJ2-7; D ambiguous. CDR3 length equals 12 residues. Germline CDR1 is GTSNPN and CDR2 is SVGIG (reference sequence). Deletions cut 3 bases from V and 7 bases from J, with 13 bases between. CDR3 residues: CAWRQQGIEQYF. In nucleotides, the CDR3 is TGTGCCTGGAGACAACAAGGGATTGAGCAGTACTTC.

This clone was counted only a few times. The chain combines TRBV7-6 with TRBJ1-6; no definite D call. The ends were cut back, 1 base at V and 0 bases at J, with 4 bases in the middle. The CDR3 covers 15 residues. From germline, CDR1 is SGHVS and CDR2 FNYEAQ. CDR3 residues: CASSLGSSYNSPLHF. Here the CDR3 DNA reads TGTGCCAGCAGCTTAGGAAGCTCCTATAATTCACCCCTCCACTTT.

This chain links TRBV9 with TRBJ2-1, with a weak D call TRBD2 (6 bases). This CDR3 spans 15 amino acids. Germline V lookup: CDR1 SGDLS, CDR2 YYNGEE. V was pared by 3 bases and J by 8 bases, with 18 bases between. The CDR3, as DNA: TGTGCCAGCAGCGGGGGGACTTTGCATACCGATGAGCAGTTCTTC. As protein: CASSGGTLHTDEQFF.